This T cell receptor (beta chain) was found in a study of lymphopenia after photon versus proton radiotherapy. The method was immunoSEQ multiplex PCR; TCRdb's version includes in-frame clones alone and lacks a portion of them. The sample lists about 64,000 clones, around 90% occurring once. Study results and limitations: Survival link was tested only in deceased patients; proton benefit remains a possibility. Proton therapy kept repertoires fairly stable, unlike photons, which gained effector/memory cells.

Germline CDR1 and CDR2: SGDLS and YYNGEE. This CDR3 spans 17 amino acids. Trimming cost V 0 bases and J 1 base, with 16 bases left between them. Turning to this clone: The antigen remains undetermined.

Specimen: peripheral blood, collected from a patient treated with proton-based radiotherapy. This chain links TRBV9 with TRBJ1-1, with a possible D match to TRBD1 (5 bases). The sequence came from a man older than 75 with esophageal cancer. For the CDR3, the DNA is TGTGCCAGCAGCGTAGCTGGGGCAGGGCGCCCGAACACTGAAGCTTTCTTT. It is translated as CASSVAGAGRPNTEAFF. The full variable domain, in which reference TRBV9 and TRBJ1-1 provide the parts outside the CDR3, is DSGVTQTPKHLITATGQRVTLRCSPRSGDLSVYWYQQSLDQGLQFLIQYYNGEERAKGNILERFSAQQFPDLHSELNLSSLELGDSALYFCASSVAGAGRPNTEAFFGQGTRLTVV.